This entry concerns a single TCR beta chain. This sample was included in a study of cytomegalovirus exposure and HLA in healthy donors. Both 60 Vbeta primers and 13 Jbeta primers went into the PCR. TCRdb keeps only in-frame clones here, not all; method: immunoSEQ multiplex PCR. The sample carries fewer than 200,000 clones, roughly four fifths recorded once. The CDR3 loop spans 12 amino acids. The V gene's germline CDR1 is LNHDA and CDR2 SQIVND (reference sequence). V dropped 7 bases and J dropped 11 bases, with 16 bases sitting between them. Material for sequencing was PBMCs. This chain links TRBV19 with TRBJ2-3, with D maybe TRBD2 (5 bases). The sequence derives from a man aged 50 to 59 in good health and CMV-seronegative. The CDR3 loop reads CASTGSLGGQYF. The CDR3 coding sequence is TGTGCCAGTACTGGGAGCTTGGGTGGGCAGTATTTT.